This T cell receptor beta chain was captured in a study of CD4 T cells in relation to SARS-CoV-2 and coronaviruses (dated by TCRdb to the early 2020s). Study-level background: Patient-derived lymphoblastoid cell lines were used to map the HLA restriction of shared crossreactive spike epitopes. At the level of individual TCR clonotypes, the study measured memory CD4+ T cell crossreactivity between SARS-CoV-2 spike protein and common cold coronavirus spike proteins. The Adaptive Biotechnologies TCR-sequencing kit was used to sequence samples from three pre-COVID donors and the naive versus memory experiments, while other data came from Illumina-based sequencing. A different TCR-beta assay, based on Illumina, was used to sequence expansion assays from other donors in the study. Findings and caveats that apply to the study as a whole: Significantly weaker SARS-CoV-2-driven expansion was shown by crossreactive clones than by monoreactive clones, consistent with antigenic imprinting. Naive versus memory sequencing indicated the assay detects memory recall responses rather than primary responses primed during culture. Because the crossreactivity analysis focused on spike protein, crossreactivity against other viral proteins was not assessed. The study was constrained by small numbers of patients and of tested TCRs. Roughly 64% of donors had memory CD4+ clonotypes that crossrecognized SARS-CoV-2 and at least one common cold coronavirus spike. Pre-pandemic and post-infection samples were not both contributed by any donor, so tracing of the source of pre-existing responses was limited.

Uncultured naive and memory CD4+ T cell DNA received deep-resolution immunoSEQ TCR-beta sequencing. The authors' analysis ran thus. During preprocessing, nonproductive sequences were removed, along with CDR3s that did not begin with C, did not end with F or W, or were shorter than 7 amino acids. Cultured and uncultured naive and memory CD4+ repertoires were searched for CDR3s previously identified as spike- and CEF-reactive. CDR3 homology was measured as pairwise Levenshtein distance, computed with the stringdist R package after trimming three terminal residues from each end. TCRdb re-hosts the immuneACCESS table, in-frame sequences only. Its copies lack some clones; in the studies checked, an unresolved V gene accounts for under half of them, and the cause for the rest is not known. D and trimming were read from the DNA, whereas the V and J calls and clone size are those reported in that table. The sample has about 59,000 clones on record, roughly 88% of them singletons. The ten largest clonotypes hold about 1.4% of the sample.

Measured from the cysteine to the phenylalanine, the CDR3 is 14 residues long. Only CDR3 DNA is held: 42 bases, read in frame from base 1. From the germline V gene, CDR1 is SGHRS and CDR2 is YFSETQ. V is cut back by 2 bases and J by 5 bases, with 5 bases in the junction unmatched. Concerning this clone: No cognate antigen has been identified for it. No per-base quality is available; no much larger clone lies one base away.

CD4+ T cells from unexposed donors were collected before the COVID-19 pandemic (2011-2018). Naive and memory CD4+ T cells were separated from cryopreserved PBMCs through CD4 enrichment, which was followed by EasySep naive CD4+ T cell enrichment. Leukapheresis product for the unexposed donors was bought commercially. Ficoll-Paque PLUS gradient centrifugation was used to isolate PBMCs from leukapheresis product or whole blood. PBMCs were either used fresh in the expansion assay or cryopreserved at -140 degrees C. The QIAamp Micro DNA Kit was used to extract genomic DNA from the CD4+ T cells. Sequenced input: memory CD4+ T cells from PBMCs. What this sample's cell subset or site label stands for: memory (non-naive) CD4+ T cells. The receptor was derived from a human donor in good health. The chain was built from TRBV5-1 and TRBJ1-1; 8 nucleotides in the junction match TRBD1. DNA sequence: TGCGCCAGCAGCTTCCAGGGGGACAGGACTGAAGCTTTCTTT. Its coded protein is CASSFQGDRTEAFF.